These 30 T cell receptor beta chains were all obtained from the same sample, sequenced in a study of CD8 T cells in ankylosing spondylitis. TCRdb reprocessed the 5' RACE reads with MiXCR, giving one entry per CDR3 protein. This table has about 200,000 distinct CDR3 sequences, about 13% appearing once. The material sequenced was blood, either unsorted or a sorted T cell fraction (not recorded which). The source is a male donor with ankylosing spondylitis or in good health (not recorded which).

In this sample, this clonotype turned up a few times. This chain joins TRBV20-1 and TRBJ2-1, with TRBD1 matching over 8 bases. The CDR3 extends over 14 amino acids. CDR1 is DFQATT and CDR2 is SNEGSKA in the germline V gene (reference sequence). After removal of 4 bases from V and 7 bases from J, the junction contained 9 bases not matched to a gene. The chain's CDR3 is CSATDRDDWNEQFF. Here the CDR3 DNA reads TGCAGTGCTACGGACAGGGACGATTGGAATGAGCAGTTCTTC.

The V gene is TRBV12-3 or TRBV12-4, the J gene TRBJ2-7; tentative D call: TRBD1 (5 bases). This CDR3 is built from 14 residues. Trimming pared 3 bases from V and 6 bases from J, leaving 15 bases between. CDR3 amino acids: CASSFVSGWGEQYF. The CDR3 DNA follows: TGTGCCAGCAGTTTTGTGTCAGGGTGGGGCGAGCAGTACTTC.

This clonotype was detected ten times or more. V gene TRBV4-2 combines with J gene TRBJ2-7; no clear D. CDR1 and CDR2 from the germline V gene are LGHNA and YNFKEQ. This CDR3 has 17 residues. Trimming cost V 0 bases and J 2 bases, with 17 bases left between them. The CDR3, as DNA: TGTGCCAGCAGCCAAGAAGGTCCTGGTGGGGTTCCCTACGAGCAGTACTTC. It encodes CASSQEGPGGVPYEQYF.

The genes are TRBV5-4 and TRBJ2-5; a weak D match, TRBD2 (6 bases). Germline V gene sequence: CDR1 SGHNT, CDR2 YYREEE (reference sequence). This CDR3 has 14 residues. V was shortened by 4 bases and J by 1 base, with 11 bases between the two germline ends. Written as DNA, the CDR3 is TGTGCCAGCAGCCCACCGGGACTCCAAGAGACCCAGTACTTC. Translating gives CASSPPGLQETQYF.

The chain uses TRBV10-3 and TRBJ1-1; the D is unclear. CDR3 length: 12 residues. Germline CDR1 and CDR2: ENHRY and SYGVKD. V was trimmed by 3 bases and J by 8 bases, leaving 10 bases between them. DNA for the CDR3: TGTGCCATCAGTGAAGGATCGCCCGAAGCTTTCTTT. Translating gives CAISEGSPEAFF.

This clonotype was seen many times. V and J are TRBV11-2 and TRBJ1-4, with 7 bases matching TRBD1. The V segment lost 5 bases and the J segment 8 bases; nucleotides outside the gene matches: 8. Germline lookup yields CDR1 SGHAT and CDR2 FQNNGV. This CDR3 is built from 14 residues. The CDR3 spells CASSLGTAEEKLFF. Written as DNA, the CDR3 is TGTGCCAGCAGCCTCGGGACAGCGGAAGAAAAACTGTTTTTT.

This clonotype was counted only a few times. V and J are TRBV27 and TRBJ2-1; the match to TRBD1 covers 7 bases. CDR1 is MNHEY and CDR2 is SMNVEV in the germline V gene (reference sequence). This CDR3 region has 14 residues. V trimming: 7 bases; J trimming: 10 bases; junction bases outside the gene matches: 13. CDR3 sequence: CASTTRTGDWEQFF. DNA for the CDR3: TGTGCCAGCACCACTAGAACAGGGGATTGGGAGCAGTTCTTC.

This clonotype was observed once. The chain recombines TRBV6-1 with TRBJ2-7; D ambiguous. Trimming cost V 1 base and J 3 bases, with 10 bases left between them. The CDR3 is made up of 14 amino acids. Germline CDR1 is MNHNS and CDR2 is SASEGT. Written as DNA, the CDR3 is TGTGCCAGCAGTGAAGGGGTGCCAGACTACGAGCAGTACTTC. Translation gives CASSEGVPDYEQYF.

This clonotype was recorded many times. The DNA for the CDR3 is TGCAGCGTTGAGGCTGCAACTGCGGGCGTCGACACTGAAGCTTTCTTT. Protein product: CSVEAATAGVDTEAFF. This rearrangement joins TRBV29-1 to TRBJ1-1; D not resolved. The ends were cut back, 3 bases at V and 3 bases at J, with 20 bases in the middle. The CDR3 spans 16 residues. Germline V gene data show CDR1 as SQVTM and CDR2 as ANQGSEA.

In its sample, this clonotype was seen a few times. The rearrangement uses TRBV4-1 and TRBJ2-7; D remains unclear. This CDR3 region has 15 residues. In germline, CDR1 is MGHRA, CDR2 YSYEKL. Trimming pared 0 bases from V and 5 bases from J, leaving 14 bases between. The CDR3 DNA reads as TGCGCCAGCAGCCAAGATACATCCCGTCCTGACGAGCAGTACTTC. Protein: CASSQDTSRPDEQYF.

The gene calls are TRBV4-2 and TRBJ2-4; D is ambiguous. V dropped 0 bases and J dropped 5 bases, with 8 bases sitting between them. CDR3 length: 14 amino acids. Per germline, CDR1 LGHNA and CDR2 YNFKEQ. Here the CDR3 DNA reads TGTGCCAGCAGCCAAGATCGGCAGGAAAACATTCAGTACTTC. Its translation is CASSQDRQENIQYF.

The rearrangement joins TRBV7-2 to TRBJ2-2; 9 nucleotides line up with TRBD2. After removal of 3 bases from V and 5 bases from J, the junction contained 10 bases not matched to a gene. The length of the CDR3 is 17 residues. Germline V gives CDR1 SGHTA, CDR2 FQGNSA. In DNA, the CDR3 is TGTGCCAGCAGCTTGGGCGGGGGGGCAATCGGGACCGGGGAGCTGTTTTTT. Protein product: CASSLGGGAIGTGELFF.

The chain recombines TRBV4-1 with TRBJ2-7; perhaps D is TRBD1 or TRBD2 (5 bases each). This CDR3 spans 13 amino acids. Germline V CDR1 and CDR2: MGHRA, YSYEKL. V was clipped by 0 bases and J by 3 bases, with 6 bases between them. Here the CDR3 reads CASSQDGGYEQYF. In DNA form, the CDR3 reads TGCGCCAGCAGCCAAGATGGGGGCTACGAGCAGTACTTC.

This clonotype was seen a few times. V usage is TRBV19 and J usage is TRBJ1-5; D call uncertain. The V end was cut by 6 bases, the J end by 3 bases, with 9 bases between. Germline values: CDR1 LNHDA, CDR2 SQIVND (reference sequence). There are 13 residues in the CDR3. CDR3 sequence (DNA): TGTGCCAGTAGGCAGGATCTCAATCAGCCCCAGCATTTT. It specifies CASRQDLNQPQHF.

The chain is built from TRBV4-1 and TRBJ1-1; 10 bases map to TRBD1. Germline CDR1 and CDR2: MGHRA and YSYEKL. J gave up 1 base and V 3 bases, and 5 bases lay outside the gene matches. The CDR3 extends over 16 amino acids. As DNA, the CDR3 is TGCGCCAGCAGCCAGGGACAGGGGACTTCGAACACTGAAGCTTTCTTT. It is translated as CASSQGQGTSNTEAFF.

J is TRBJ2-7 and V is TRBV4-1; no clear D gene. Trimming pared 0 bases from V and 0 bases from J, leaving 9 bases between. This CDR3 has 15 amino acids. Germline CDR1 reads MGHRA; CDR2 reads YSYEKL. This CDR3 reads CASSQDPRSSYEQYF. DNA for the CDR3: TGCGCCAGCAGCCAAGATCCCCGAAGCTCCTACGAGCAGTACTTC.

The CDR3 reads CASSQAPGGNQPQHF. DNA of the CDR3: TGTGCCAGCAGCCAAGCGCCGGGAGGGAATCAGCCCCAGCATTTT. This chain connects TRBV4-2 to TRBJ1-5; no clear D gene. V lost 1 base to trimming and J lost 4 bases, with 11 bases between them. This CDR3 is built from 15 residues. Germline V gene lookup returns CDR1 LGHNA and CDR2 YNFKEQ.

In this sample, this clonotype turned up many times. The CDR3 bases are TGTGCCAGCAGCCAAGATCCCGGGGCCGGACACTACGAGCAGTACTTC. This sequence encodes CASSQDPGAGHYEQYF. The chain recombines TRBV4-2 with TRBJ2-7; TRBD1 or TRBD2 may be the D gene (5 bases each). Per the germline V gene, CDR1 is LGHNA and CDR2 is YNFKEQ. This CDR3 has 16 residues. Trimming cost V 0 bases and J 3 bases, with 15 bases left between them.

CDR3 sequence (DNA): TGTGCCAGCAGTCCCCTTAATCCGGACGAGGGGGCTTTCTTT. It translates to CASSPLNPDEGAFF. The V call is TRBV2, the J call TRBJ1-1, with a tentative D call TRBD1 (5 bases). V was pared by 5 bases and J by 11 bases, with 21 bases between. Germline assignment: CDR1 SNHLY and CDR2 FYNNEI. The CDR3 is made up of 14 amino acids.

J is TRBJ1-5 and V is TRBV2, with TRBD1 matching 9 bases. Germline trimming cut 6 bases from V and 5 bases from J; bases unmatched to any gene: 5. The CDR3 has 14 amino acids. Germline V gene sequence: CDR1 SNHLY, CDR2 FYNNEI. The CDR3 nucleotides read TGTGCCAGCAGCCCGGACAGGGGATATCAGCCCCAGCATTTT. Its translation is CASSPDRGYQPQHF.

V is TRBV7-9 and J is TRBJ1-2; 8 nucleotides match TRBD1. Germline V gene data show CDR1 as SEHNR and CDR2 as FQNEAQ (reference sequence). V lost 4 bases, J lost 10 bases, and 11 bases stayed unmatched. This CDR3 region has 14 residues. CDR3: CASSSDRVIGDYTF. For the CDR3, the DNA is TGTGCCAGCAGCTCGGACAGGGTAATAGGAGACTACACCTTC.

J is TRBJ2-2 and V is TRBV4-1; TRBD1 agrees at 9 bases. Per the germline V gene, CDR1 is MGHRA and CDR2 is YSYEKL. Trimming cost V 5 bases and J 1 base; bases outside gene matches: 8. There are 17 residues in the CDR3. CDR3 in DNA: TGCGCCAGCAGCGAACAGGGGGCCTCCATGAACACCGGGGAGCTGTTTTTT. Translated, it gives CASSEQGASMNTGELFF.

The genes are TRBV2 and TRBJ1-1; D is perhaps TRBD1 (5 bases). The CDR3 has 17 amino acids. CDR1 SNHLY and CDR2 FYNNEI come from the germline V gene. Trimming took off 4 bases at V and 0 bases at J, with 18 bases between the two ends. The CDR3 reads CASSVSRDSILNTEAFF. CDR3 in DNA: TGTGCCAGCAGTGTATCCAGGGATTCGATCTTGAACACTGAAGCTTTCTTT.

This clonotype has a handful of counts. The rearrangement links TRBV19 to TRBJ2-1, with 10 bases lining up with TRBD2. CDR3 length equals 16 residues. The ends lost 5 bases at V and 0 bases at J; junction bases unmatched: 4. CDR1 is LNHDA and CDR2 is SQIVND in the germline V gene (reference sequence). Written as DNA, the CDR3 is TGTGCCAGTAGTGCCGGGACTAGCGCCTCCTACAATGAGCAGTTCTTC. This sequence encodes CASSAGTSASYNEQFF.

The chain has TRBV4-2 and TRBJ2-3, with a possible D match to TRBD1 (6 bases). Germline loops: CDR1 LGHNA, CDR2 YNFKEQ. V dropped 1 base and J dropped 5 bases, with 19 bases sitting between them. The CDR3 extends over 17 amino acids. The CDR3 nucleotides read TGTGCCAGCAGCCAAGGGGTGGGGGCTCTGGGTGGAGATACGCAGTATTTT. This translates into CASSQGVGALGGDTQYF.

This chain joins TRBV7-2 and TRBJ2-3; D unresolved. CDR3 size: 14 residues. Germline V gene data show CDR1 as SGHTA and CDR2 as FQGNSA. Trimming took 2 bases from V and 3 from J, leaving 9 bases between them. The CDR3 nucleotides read TGTGCCAGCAGCTTAATAGTAGGGACAGATACGCAGTATTTT. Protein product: CASSLIVGTDTQYF.

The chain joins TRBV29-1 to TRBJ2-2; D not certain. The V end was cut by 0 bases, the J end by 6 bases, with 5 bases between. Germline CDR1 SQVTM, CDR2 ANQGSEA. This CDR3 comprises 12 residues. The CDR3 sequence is CSVEDGAGELFF. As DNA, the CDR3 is TGCAGCGTTGAAGATGGGGCCGGGGAGCTGTTTTTT.

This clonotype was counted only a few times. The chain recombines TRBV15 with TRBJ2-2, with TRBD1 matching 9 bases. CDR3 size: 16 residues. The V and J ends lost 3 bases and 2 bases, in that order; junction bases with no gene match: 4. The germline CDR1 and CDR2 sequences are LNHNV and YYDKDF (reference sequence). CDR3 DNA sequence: TGTGCCACCAGCAGTCCGGGACAGGGAAACACCGGGGAGCTGTTTTTT. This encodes CATSSPGQGNTGELFF. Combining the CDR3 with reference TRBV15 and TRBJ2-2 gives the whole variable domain DAMVIQNPRYQVTQFGKPVTLSCSQTLNHNVMYWYQQKSSQAPKLLFHYYDKDFNNEADTPDNFQSRRPNTSFCFLDIRSPGLGDTAMYLCATSSPGQGNTGELFFGEGSRLTVL.

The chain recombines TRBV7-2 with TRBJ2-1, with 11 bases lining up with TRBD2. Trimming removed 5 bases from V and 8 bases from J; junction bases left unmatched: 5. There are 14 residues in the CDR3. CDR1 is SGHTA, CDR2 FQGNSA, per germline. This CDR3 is CASSLSGGADEQFF. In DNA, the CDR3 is TGTGCCAGCAGCCTTAGCGGGGGGGCCGATGAGCAGTTCTTC.

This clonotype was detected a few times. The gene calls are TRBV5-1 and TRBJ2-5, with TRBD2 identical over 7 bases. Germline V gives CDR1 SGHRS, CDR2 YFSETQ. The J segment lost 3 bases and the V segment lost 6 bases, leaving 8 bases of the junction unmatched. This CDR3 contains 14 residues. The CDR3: CASTPTGLKETQYF. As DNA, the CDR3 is TGCGCCAGCACGCCCACGGGACTAAAAGAGACCCAGTACTTC.